This section outlines one T cell receptor beta chain sequence together with its context. Trimming removed 4 bases from V and 10 bases from J; junction bases left unmatched: 14. The CDR3 is 15 amino acids. Germline CDR1 reads SGHTA; CDR2 reads FQGNSA. Using immunoSEQ multiplex PCR, the repertoire was profiled, and TCRdb retains in-frame clones only, with some absent. This table has about 86,000 clones, approximately 80% appearing once. This entry belongs to a study of blood T cell repertoires in COVID-19. At the level of the study: Some COVID-19 samples were acute and others convalescent; all came from the United States, Italy and Spain.

The receptor was derived from a woman older than 75 with active or convalescent COVID-19. Specimen: peripheral blood. The gene calls are TRBV7-2 and TRBJ1-1; 8 bases are a match to TRBD1. The CDR3 DNA reads as TGTGCCAGCAGCTCAACCTCGGACAGGGATAGCGTAGCTTTCTTT. Protein product: CASSSTSDRDSVAFF.